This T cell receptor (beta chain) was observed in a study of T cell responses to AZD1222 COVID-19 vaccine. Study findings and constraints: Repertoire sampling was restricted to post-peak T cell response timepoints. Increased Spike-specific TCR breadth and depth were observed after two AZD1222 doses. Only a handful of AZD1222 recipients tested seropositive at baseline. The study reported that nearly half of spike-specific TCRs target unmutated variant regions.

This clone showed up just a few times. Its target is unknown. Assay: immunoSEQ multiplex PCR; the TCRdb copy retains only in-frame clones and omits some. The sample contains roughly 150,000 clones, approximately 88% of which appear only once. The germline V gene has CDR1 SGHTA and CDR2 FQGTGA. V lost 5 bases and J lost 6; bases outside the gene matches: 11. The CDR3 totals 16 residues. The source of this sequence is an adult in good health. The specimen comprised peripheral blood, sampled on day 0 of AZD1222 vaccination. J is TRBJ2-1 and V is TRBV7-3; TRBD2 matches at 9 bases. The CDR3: CASSNTGTSKSNEQFF. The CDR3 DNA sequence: TGTGCCAGCAGCAACACCGGGACTAGCAAGTCCAATGAGCAGTTCTTC.